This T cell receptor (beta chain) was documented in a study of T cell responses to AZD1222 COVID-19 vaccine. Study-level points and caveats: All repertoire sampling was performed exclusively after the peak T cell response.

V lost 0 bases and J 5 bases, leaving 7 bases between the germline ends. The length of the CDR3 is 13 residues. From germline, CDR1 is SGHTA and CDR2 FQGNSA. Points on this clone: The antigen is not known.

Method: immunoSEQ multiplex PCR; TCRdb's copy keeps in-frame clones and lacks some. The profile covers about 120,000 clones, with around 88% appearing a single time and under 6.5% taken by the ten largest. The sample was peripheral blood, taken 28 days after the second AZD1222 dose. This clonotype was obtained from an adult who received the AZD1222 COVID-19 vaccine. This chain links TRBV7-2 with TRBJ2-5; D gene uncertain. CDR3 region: CASSLASAETQYF. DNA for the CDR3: TGTGCCAGCAGCTTAGCTTCGGCGGAGACCCAGTACTTC.